This T cell receptor beta chain was sequenced in a study of T cells in localized non-small cell lung cancer. Whole-study results and caveats: A median of around 60 of the top 100 tumor clones appeared in adjacent lung, which was paired and uninvolved. Highest T cell clonality was seen in uninvolved adjacent lung, surpassing that measured in tumor.

With regard to this clone: Its antigen is still unknown.

Measured with immunoSEQ multiplex PCR; TCRdb has only the in-frame clones, and not every one. The sample yields tens of thousands of clones, roughly 86% seen once. Source: peripheral blood, taken before any cancer treatment. The clonotype originates from a woman aged 35 to 70 with stage I lung adenocarcinoma.

CDR3 DNA sequence: TGTGCCAGCAGCCCGAAGGACAGGGGGCTTAATGAGCAGTTCTTC. It is translated as CASSPKDRGLNEQFF. V gene TRBV9 combines with J gene TRBJ2-1, with 11 bases identical to TRBD1. V shed 4 bases, J shed 7 bases, and the junction held 7 bases outside the gene matches. The CDR3 consists of 15 residues. Germline V CDR1 and CDR2: SGDLS, YYNGEE.